This entry describes one T cell receptor (beta chain). Original data processing: Cell counts per sample came from amplifying reference gene primers. Sequencing was performed with immunoSEQ multiplex PCR; in TCRdb, only in-frame clones are kept and a portion is missing. V, J and clone size are those of that table, while D and trimming were read from the DNA. The repertoire consists of about 120,000 clones, with roughly 83% occurring once and the leading ten covering around 0.77%. The CDR3 covers 15 residues. Germline CDR1 and CDR2: SNHLY and FYNNEI. With 2 bases removed from V and 2 bases from J, the gap between germline ends came to 10 bases. This entry comes from a study of blood T cell repertoires in COVID-19. Study overall: Researchers got acute and convalescent COVID-19 samples from the United States, Italy and Spain. T cells, B-cell-depleted T cells, or PBMCs provided the cDNA or gDNA that served as material.

This clonotype was obtained from a woman between 70 and 85 years old with acute or convalescent COVID-19. The gene calls are TRBV2 and TRBJ2-4; D remains ambiguous. The specimen sequenced was peripheral blood. CDR3 DNA sequence: TGTGCCAGCAGTGAAAACAGCAGTCCCAAAAACATTCAGTACTTC. Translating gives CASSENSSPKNIQYF.